What follows is one T cell receptor beta chain and its context. Its antigen is unknown. The data were obtained in a study of blood T cells in healthy people across ages. Turning to the study itself: About one barcoded beta molecule was captured per two T cells (by template switching).

The J segment lost 3 bases and the V segment lost 6 bases, leaving 5 bases of the junction unmatched. Germline CDR1 ENHRY, CDR2 SYGVKD. This CDR3 is 14 amino acids long. The use of a sample-barcoded 5' primer and a J-beta primer mix characterized a second PCR of about 7 to 12 cycles. Each CDR3 protein gets one entry after TCRdb re-called the 5' RACE reads with MiXCR. The data show roughly 800,000 distinct CDR3 sequences, 25% seen once. Study-level results: Diversity of TCR beta per million T cells declined in a roughly linear way with age.

These same data were also listed under a study on T cells of mothers and their children.

The receptor comes from a boy between 10 and 17 years old in good health. J is TRBJ2-1 and V is TRBV10-3; 7 bases line up with TRBD1. Source material: blood. The CDR3 is CAISGQENYNEQFF. The CDR3 DNA is TGTGCCATCAGCGGACAGGAGAACTACAATGAGCAGTTCTTC.